This T cell receptor (beta chain) came from a study of control samples from healthy donors and cancer patients. CDR3 size: 11 residues. The ends were cut back, 1 base at V and 11 bases at J, with 8 bases in the middle. Germline CDR1 and CDR2: SEHNR and FQNEAQ (reference sequence). Produced via immunoSEQ multiplex PCR; TCRdb's table is partial and in-frame only. The sample lists about 44,000 clones; 80% to 90% were seen once. What was sequenced was PBMCs. The TCR was taken from a woman aged 60-75 years with lung cancer. The chain couples TRBV7-9 to TRBJ1-1; tentatively, D is TRBD1 (5 bases). Here the CDR3 reads CASSLGDRAFF. The CDR3 DNA reads TGTGCCAGCAGCTTAGGGGACCGCGCTTTCTTT. The variable domain in full, with the rest retrieved from reference TRBV7-9 and TRBJ1-1, is DTGVSQNPRHKITKRGQNVTFRCDPISEHNRLYWYRQTLGQGPEFLTYFQNEAQLEKSRLLSDRFSAERPKGSFSTLEIQRTEQGDSAMYLCASSLGDRAFFGQGTRLTVV.